One and the same sample provided the 18 T cell receptor beta chains below, sequenced in a study of cytotoxic CD8 clonotypes in ibrutinib-treated CLL. The repertoire was sequenced with immunoSEQ multiplex PCR; TCRdb's copy has only in-frame clones and lacks some. The sample lists 45,000 to 55,000 clones, around 53% occurring once. This sample comprised PBMCs, obtained after 12 months of ibrutinib treatment. The receptors come from a human donor with chronic lymphocytic leukemia.

The chain couples TRBV20-1 to TRBJ1-2; no definite D call. V gave up 4 bases and J gave up 5 bases, with 8 bases separating them. Germline assignment: CDR1 DFQATT and CDR2 SNEGSKA (reference sequence). The CDR3 totals 11 residues. Here the CDR3 DNA reads TGCAGTGCTACCCTGGGGTATGGCTACACCTTC. It encodes CSATLGYGYTF.

This clone has a handful of counts. The rearrangement links TRBV2 to TRBJ1-2; 7 bases fit TRBD1. From germline, CDR1 is SNHLY and CDR2 FYNNEI. The CDR3 runs 14 residues. Trimming took 6 bases from V and 4 from J; bases not matched to a gene: 8. CDR3 coding DNA: TGTGCCAGCAGCAGGGGGGAGGGAACCTATGGCTACACCTTC. This translates into CASSRGEGTYGYTF.

The chain is built from TRBV5-1 and TRBJ2-5; D perhaps matches TRBD2 (6 bases). CDR1 and CDR2 from the germline V gene are SGHRS and YFSETQ. CDR3 length: 14 amino acids. Trimming took 4 bases from V and 3 from J, leaving 13 bases between them. The CDR3 sequence: CASSVGGTKETQYF. CDR3 coding DNA: TGCGCCAGCAGCGTGGGGGGAACAAAAGAGACCCAGTACTTC.

This clone occurred many times. V is TRBV28 and J is TRBJ2-2; no clear D. Trimming left V 6 bases short and J 6 bases short, with 5 bases between. CDR1 and CDR2 (germline): MDHEN, SYDVKM. CDR3 length: 11 amino acids. CDR3 in amino acids: CASSRPGELFF. For the CDR3, the DNA is TGTGCCAGCAGCCGGCCCGGGGAGCTGTTTTTT.

The chain has TRBV18 and TRBJ2-2; 8 nucleotides align to TRBD1. The V gene end was trimmed by 0 bases and the J gene end by 4 bases; junction bases not matched to a gene: 4. The CDR3 totals 16 residues. From germline, CDR1 is KGHSH and CDR2 LQKENI. The CDR3 DNA follows: TGTGCCAGCTCACCACCGAACAGGGGGACCACCGGGGAGCTGTTTTTT. Residues: CASSPPNRGTTGELFF.

With regard to this clone: The junction shows a germline mismatch at one end, possibly a read error. At the DNA level, this CDR3 is encoded by other sequences in the same sample as well. The chain has TRBV5-1 and TRBJ2-2, with D uncertain. CDR1 is SGHRS, CDR2 YFSETQ, per germline. The CDR3 is made up of 15 amino acids. CDR3 protein: CASSLVGIDTGELFF. In DNA, the CDR3 is TGCGCCAGCAGTTTGGTGGGGATTGACACCGGGGAGCTGTTTTTT. The entire variable domain, with the rest obtained from reference TRBV5-1 and TRBJ2-2, is as follows: KAGVTQTPRYLIKTRGQQVTLSCSPISGHRSVSWYQQTPGQGLQFLFEYFSETQRNKGNFPGRFSGRQFSNSRSEMNVSTLELGDSALYLCASSLVGIDTGELFFGEGSRLTVL.

This clone was recorded once. This rearrangement joins TRBV7-3 to TRBJ1-1, with D perhaps TRBD1 (6 bases). Germline values: CDR1 SGHTA, CDR2 FQGTGA. There are 14 residues in the CDR3. The ends were cut back, 5 bases at V and 0 bases at J, with 10 bases in the middle. In DNA, the CDR3 is TGTGCCAGCAGCCACGGGGGCATGAACACTGAAGCTTTCTTT. As protein: CASSHGGMNTEAFF.

The chain carries TRBV27 and TRBJ2-5, with 9 bases identical to TRBD1. J gave up 2 bases and V 5 bases, and 6 bases lay outside the gene matches. The CDR3 has 15 residues. The V gene's germline CDR1 is MNHEY and CDR2 SMNVEV (reference sequence). CDR3 in DNA: TGTGCCAGCAGTACGGGGACAGGGAGACAAGAGACCCAGTACTTC. It codes for CASSTGTGRQETQYF.

A single count supports this clone. The chain combines TRBV28 with TRBJ2-5; 7 bases agree with TRBD1. Germline trimming cut 6 bases from V and 3 bases from J; bases unmatched to any gene: 10. The germline gives CDR1 MDHEN, CDR2 SYDVKM. This CDR3 spans 15 amino acids. The CDR3 region has the DNA TGTGCCAGCAGAAGACAGGGAACACTAAAAGAGACCCAGTACTTC. Amino acid sequence: CASRRQGTLKETQYF.

This clone was counted between two and nine times. V and J are TRBV4-1 and TRBJ2-7, with D unresolved. This CDR3 is 13 amino acids long. Germline values: CDR1 MGHRA, CDR2 YSYEKL. Trimming stripped 0 bases from V and 4 bases from J, with 7 bases between. The CDR3 sequence is CASSQEFGYEQYF. CDR3 nucleotides: TGCGCCAGCAGCCAAGAATTCGGTTACGAGCAGTACTTC.

V usage is TRBV29-1 and J usage is TRBJ1-5, with D uncertain. CDR3 length: 13 amino acids. In germline, CDR1 is SQVTM, CDR2 ANQGSEA. V was trimmed by 4 bases and J by 4 bases, leaving 11 bases between them. In DNA form, the CDR3 reads TGCAGCGTTGTTGGAGATGGAAATCAGCCCCAGCATTTT. Translation gives CSVVGDGNQPQHF.

This sequence joins TRBV20-1 and TRBJ1-2; D unclear. This CDR3 spans 11 amino acids. Per germline, CDR1 DFQATT and CDR2 SNEGSKA (reference sequence). The CDR3 sequence: CIIMAPSGYTF. In DNA form, the CDR3 reads TGCATTATAATGGCCCCGAGCGGCTACACCTTC.

This clone showed up just a few times. V and J are TRBV30 and TRBJ1-1; 11 bases line up with TRBD1. CDR3 length: 14 amino acids. Germline CDR1 GTSNPN, CDR2 SVGIG (reference sequence). The V gene end was trimmed by 1 base and the J gene end by 8 bases; junction bases not matched to a gene: 6. The CDR3 reads CAWSGRGQGAEAFF. CDR3 nucleotides: TGTGCCTGGAGTGGACGAGGACAGGGGGCCGAAGCTTTCTTT.

The chain employs TRBV30 and TRBJ1-2; no reliable D call. The CDR3 spans 13 residues. The germline CDR1 and CDR2 sequences are GTSNPN and SVGIG (reference sequence). The ends were cut back, 3 bases at V and 2 bases at J, with 10 bases in the middle. The CDR3 here is CAWRIGENYGYTF. The CDR3 DNA reads TGTGCCTGGAGAATAGGTGAAAACTATGGCTACACCTTC.

The chain employs TRBV2 and TRBJ1-3; D call uncertain. The germline V gene has CDR1 SNHLY and CDR2 FYNNEI. The CDR3 runs to 16 residues. V lost 7 bases to trimming and J lost 4 bases, with 20 bases between them. CDR3 sequence reads: CASITISWGRGNTIYF. Written as DNA, the CDR3 is TGTGCCAGCATTACGATTTCATGGGGTCGGGGAAACACCATATATTTT.

CDR3: CASSGTAGYGYTF. Written as DNA, the CDR3 is TGTGCCAGCAGTGGAACGGCGGGGTATGGCTACACCTTC. The genes are TRBV6-4 and TRBJ1-2, with no clear D. V shed 4 bases and J shed 5 bases, with 11 bases lying between them. CDR3 length: 13 residues. CDR1 MRHNA and CDR2 SNTAGT come from the germline V gene.

This clone has only a few counts. The rearrangement uses TRBV27 and TRBJ2-1, with 8 bases aligning to TRBD1. The length of the CDR3 is 16 residues. Germline CDR1 and CDR2: MNHEY and SMNVEV (reference sequence). With 5 bases clipped from V and 4 bases from J, the junction kept 10 bases outside the gene matches. This CDR3 reads CASSPQGALGYNEQFF. In DNA form, the CDR3 reads TGTGCCAGCAGTCCCCAGGGGGCGCTGGGATACAATGAGCAGTTCTTC.

This clone occurred a few times. The J gene is TRBJ1-3, the V gene TRBV29-1; 8 bases line up with TRBD1. CDR3 length equals 14 residues. The V gene's germline CDR1 is SQVTM and CDR2 ANQGSEA. V gave up 4 bases and J gave up 0 bases; unmatched junction bases: 2. CDR3 coding DNA: TGCAGCGTTGGACAGGGGAACTCTGGAAACACCATATATTTT. Translating gives CSVGQGNSGNTIYF.